This section outlines one TCR beta chain sequence together with its context. This record comes from a study of long-term antiretroviral therapy in people with HIV. Looking at the study overall: The earliest specimens came about a decade ahead of the 2015 immediate-ART recommendation.

An immunoSEQ assay, version v3.0, was performed at survey level. Repertoires were generated with immunoSEQ multiplex PCR, while TCRdb's copy carries only in-frame clones and drops some. The sample holds tens of thousands of clones, approximately 85% seen once. Trimming cost V 5 bases and J 4 bases, with 21 bases left between them. The CDR3 is 17 residues long. Germline V CDR1 and CDR2: MNHEY, SMNVEV (reference sequence). This specimen was unsorted PBMCs, taken 0.8 years before starting antiretroviral therapy. This TCR derives from a man aged 18 to 35 with HIV. This chain joins TRBV27 and TRBJ1-5; D is uncertain. The CDR3 region is CASSPWKARSPNQPQHF. The CDR3 nucleotides are TGTGCCAGCAGTCCCTGGAAGGCCAGGTCCCCTAATCAGCCCCAGCATTTT.